Many counts were recorded for the clone carrying this T cell receptor (beta chain). Its antigen is not known. These data come from a study of T cell repertoires in cytomegalovirus infection. Across the study: Recently identified HLA-C-restricted CMV epitopes were used, and well-studied HLA-B-restricted CMV epitopes were used as well. The study, taken as a whole, reports: Ex vivo, HLA-C-restricted CMV-specific TCR beta clonotypes prevailed over the rest of the response.

V gave up 3 bases and J gave up 5 bases, with 20 bases separating them. The CDR3 length is 17 residues. The germline CDR1 and CDR2 sequences are SGHTA and FQGNSA. TCRdb re-derived calls from the reads in MiXCR, one entry per CDR3 protein. The data contain under 300,000 distinct CDR3 sequences, 20% to 25% of them singletons. The source material was cultured PBMCs, sampled from culture after CMV antigen stimulation. The origin of this receptor is a human donor in good health (CMV status not recorded). Some clones in this sample may be carry-over from other donors' samples. V usage is TRBV7-2 and J usage is TRBJ2-1, with D maybe TRBD2 (6 bases). CDR3 nucleotide sequence: TGTGCCAGCAGCTTTTCAAATGGGGAGGTGATCAACAATGAGCAGTTCTTC. This encodes CASSFSNGEVINNEQFF.